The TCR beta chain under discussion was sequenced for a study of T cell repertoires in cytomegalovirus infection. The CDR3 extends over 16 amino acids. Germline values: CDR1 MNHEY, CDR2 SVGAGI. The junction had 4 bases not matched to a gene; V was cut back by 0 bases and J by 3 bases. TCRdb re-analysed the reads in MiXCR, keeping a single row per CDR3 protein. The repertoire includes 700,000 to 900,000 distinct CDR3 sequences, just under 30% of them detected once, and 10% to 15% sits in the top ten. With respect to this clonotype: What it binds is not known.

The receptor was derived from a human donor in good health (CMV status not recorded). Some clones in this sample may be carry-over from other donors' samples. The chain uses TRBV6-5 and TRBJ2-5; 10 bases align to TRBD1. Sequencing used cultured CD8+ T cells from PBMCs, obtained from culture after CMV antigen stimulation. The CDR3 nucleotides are TGTGCCAGCAGTTACTCCGACAGGGGGCTAGAAGAGACCCAGTACTTC. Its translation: CASSYSDRGLEETQYF.